A single sample is the source of the 8 T cell receptor beta chains below, sequenced in a study of identical twins. One entry per CDR3 protein, called by TCRdb with MiXCR from the 5' RACE reads. This table holds about 900,000 distinct CDR3 sequences, more than 9% found once. This sample was shared with a second study, whose subject was yellow fever vaccine responses in identical twins.

Material: PBMCs. The receptor source for this set is a woman aged 18-35 years in good health.

This chain links TRBV20-1 with TRBJ1-6, with D possibly TRBD1 on 6 matching bases. The CDR3 runs 16 residues. The V end was cut by 6 bases, the J end by 6 bases, with 21 bases between. Germline assignment: CDR1 DFQATT and CDR2 SNEGSKA (reference sequence). The CDR3 here is CSAKGPGTLVNSPLHF. CDR3 DNA: TGCAGTGCCAAAGGACCCGGGACATTAGTTAATTCACCCCTCCACTTT.

This chain connects TRBV15 to TRBJ1-6, with 7 bases fitting TRBD1. Germline CDR1 is LNHNV and CDR2 is YYDKDF (reference sequence). This CDR3 has 17 amino acids. V trimming: 2 bases; J trimming: 4 bases; junction bases outside the gene matches: 8. CDR3: CATSRPRWGQYNSPLHF. CDR3 coding DNA: TGTGCCACCAGCAGACCGCGTTGGGGACAGTATAATTCACCCCTCCACTTT.

This clonotype was recorded a few times. The rearrangement links TRBV7-2 to TRBJ2-2, with TRBD1 identical over 7 bases. This CDR3 spans 16 amino acids. Germline trimming cut 1 base from V and 4 bases from J; bases unmatched to any gene: 6. The V gene's germline CDR1 is SGHTA and CDR2 FQGNSA. For the CDR3, the DNA is TGTGCCAGCAGCTTAGGCGGCAGGGGGAGCACCGGGGAGCTGTTTTTT. Amino acid sequence: CASSLGGRGSTGELFF.

This rearrangement joins TRBV18 to TRBJ2-7, with 11 positions matching TRBD1. V was clipped by 3 bases and J by 3 bases; unmatched bases: 4. This CDR3 comprises 15 residues. CDR1 is KGHSH and CDR2 is LQKENI in the germline V gene. The chain's CDR3 is CASSPGQGGNYEQYV. CDR3 DNA sequence: TGTGCCAGCTCACCGGGACAGGGGGGAAACTACGAGCAGTACGTC.

The chain recombines TRBV12-3 or TRBV12-4 with TRBJ2-6; D unresolved. Trimming took 8 bases from V and 1 from J, leaving 9 bases between them. The CDR3 loop spans 14 amino acids. CDR3 DNA: TGTGCCAGCGATGGGATGTCTGGGGCCAACGTCCTGACTTTC. This sequence encodes CASDGMSGANVLTF.

This clonotype was counted at least ten times. The chain carries TRBV25-1 and TRBJ2-1; 7 nucleotides match TRBD2. CDR1 and CDR2 (germline): MGHDK, SYGVNS. The CDR3 totals 15 residues. The ends lost 0 bases at V and 6 bases at J; junction bases unmatched: 5. CDR3: CASSEYRGRANEQFF. The CDR3 DNA is TGTGCCAGCAGTGAATATCGGGGGAGGGCCAATGAGCAGTTCTTC.

V gene TRBV2 combines with J gene TRBJ2-5; D is undetermined. From germline, CDR1 is SNHLY and CDR2 FYNNEI. This CDR3 contains 10 residues. The V end was cut by 11 bases, the J end by 5 bases, with 9 bases between. DNA for the CDR3: TGTGCCTCCGTGGCGGAGACCCAGTACTTC. Its translation is CASVAETQYF.

This clonotype was recorded many times. The chain joins TRBV12-3 or TRBV12-4 to TRBJ2-7, with TRBD2 matching 14 bases. V shed 1 base and J 4 bases; nucleotides not matched to a gene: 3. The CDR3 has 16 residues. In nucleotides, the CDR3 is TGTGCCAGCAGTTTAGGAGGGACTAGCGGGAGTTACGAGCAGTACTTC. It yields the protein CASSLGGTSGSYEQYF.